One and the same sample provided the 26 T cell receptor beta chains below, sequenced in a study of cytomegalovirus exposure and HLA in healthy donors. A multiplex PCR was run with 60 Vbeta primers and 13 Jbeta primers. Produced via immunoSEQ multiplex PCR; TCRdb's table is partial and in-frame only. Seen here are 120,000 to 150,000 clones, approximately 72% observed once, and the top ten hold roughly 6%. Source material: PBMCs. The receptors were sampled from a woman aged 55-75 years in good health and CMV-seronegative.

CDR3 residues: CASSLMWGDTETQYF. As DNA, the CDR3 is TGTGCCAGCAGCTTAATGTGGGGGGATACCGAGACCCAGTACTTC. This chain connects TRBV7-2 to TRBJ2-5, with D possibly matching TRBD2 (6 bases). The CDR3 covers 15 residues. With 2 bases removed from V and 5 bases from J, the gap between germline ends came to 15 bases. CDR1 SGHTA and CDR2 FQGNSA come from the germline V gene.

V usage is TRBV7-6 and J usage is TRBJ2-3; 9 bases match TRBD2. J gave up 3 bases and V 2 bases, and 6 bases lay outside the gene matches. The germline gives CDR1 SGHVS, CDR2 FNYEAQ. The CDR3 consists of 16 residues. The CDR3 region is CASSLSPSGVTDTQYF. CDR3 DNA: TGTGCCAGCAGCTTATCTCCTAGCGGGGTGACAGATACGCAGTATTTT.

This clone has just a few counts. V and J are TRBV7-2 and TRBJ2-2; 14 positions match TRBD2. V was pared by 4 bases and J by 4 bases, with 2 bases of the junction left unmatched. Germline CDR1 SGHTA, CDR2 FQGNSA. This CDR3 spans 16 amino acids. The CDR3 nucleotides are TGTGCCAGCAGCTATGGACTAGCGGGGGGCACCGGGGAGCTGTTTTTT. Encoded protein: CASSYGLAGGTGELFF.

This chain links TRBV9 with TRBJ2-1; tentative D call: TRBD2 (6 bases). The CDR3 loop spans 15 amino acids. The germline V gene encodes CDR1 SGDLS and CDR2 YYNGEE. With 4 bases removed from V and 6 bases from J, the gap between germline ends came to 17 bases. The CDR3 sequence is CASSPETRRGNEQFF. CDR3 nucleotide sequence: TGTGCCAGCAGCCCTGAGACTAGACGGGGCAATGAGCAGTTCTTC.

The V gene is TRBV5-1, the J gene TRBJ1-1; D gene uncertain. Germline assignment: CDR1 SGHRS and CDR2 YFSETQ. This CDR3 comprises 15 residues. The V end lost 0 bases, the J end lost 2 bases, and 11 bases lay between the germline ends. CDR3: CASSLVLGSNTEAFF. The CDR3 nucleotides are TGCGCCAGCAGCTTGGTCCTTGGGAGCAACACTGAAGCTTTCTTT. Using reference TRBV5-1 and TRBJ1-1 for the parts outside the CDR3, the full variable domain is KAGVTQTPRYLIKTRGQQVTLSCSPISGHRSVSWYQQTPGQGLQFLFEYFSETQRNKGNFPGRFSGRQFSNSRSEMNVSTLELGDSALYLCASSLVLGSNTEAFFGQGTRLTVV.

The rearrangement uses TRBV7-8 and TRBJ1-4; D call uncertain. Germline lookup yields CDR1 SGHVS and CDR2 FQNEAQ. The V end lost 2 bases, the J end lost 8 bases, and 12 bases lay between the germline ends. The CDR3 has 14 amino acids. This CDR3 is CASSLREGYEKLFF. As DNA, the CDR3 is TGTGCCAGCAGCTTACGGGAAGGTTACGAAAAACTGTTTTTT.

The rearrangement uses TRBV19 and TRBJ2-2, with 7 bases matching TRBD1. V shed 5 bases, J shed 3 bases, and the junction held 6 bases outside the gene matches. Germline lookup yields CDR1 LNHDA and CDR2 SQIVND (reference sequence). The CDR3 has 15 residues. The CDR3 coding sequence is TGTGCCAGTAGTCCTGGACAGGTTGACACCGGGGAGCTGTTTTTT. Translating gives CASSPGQVDTGELFF.

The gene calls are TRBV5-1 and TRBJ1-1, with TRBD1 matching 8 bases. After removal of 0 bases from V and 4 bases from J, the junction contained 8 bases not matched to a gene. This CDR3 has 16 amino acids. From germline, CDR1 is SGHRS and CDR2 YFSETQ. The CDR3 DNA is TGCGCCAGCAGCTTGGGACGGACAGGGTTTGGCACTGAAGCTTTCTTT. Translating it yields CASSLGRTGFGTEAFF.

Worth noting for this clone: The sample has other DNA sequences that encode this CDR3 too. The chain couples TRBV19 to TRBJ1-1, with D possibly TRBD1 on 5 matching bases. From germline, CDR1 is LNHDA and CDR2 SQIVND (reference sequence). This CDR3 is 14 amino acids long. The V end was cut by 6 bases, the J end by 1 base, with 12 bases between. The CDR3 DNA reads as TGTGCCAGTAGCTTTCGGGGGTCGAACACTGAAGCTTTCTTT. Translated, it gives CASSFRGSNTEAFF.

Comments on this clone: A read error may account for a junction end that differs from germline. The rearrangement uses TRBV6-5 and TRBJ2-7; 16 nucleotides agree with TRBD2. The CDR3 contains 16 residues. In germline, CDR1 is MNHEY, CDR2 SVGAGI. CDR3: CASSYGTSGGAYEQYF. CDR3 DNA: TGTGCTAGCAGTTACGGGACTAGCGGGGGGGCCTACGAGCAGTACTTC.

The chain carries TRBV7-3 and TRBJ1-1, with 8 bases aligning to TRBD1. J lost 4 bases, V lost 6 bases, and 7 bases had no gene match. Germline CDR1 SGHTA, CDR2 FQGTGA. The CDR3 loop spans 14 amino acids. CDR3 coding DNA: TGTGCCAGCAGGACTACAGGGGGTTCCACTGAAGCTTTCTTT. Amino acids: CASRTTGGSTEAFF. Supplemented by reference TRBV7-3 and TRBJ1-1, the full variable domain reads GAGVSQTPSNKVTEKGKYVELRCDPISGHTALYWYRQSLGQGPEFLIYFQGTGAADDSGLPNDRFFAVRPEGSVSTLKIQRTERGDSAVYLCASRTTGGSTEAFFGQGTRLTVV.

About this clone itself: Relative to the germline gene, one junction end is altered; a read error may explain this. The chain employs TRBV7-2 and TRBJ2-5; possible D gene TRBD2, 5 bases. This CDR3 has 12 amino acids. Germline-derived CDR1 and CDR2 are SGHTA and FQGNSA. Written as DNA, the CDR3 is TGTGCCGGCAGCTCAACGGGGGAGACCCAGTACTTC. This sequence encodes CAGSSTGETQYF.

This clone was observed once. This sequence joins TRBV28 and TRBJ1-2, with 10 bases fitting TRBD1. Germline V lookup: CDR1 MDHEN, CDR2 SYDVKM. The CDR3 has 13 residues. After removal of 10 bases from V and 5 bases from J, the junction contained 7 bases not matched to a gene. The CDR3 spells CATPGTGEYGYTF. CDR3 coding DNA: TGTGCCACACCCGGGACAGGGGAATATGGCTACACCTTC.

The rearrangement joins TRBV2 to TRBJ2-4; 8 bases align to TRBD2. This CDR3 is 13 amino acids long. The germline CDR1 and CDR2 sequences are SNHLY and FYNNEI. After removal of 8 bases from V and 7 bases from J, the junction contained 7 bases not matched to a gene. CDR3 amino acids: CASRTGTRNIQYF. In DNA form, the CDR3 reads TGTGCCAGCCGGACCGGGACTAGGAACATTCAGTACTTC. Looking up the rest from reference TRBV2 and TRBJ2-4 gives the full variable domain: EPEVTQTPSHQVTQMGQEVILRCVPISNHLYFYWYRQILGQKVEFLVSFYNNEISEKSEIFDDQFSVERPDGSNFTLKIRSTKLEDSAMYFCASRTGTRNIQYFGAGTRLSVL.

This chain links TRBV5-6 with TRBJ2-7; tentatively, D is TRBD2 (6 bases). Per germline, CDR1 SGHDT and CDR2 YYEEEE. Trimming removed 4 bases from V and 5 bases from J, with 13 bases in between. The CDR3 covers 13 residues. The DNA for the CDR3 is TGTGCCAGCAGCCCGGGGGTAGGGAACGAGCAGTACTTC. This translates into CASSPGVGNEQYF.

CDR3 bases: TGCGCCAGCAGCGTGGCTCGGACAGGGGTTTCCGGGGAGCTGTTTTTT. Protein sequence: CASSVARTGVSGELFF. The rearrangement links TRBV5-1 to TRBJ2-2, with 9 bases aligning to TRBD1. The CDR3 covers 16 residues. The trim removed 4 bases at V and 6 bases at J, leaving 10 bases unmatched. Germline V gene data show CDR1 as SGHRS and CDR2 as YFSETQ.

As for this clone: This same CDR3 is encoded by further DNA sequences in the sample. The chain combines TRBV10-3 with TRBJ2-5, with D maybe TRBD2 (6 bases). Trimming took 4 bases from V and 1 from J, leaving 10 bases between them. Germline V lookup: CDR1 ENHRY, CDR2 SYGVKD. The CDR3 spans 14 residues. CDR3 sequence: CAISGAGSQETQYF. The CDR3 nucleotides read TGTGCCATCAGTGGCGCGGGATCCCAAGAGACCCAGTACTTC.

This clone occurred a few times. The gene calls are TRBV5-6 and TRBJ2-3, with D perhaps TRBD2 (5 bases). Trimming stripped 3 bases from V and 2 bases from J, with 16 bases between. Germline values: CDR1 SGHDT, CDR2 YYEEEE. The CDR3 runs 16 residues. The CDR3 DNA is TGTGCCAGCAGCTCCCTAGGGAGCGGTAACACAGATACGCAGTATTTT. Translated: CASSSLGSGNTDTQYF.

The DNA of the CDR3 is TGTGCCAGCAGCTTGCTAGCGGGGGTAGACAATGAGCAGTTCTTC. This gives the protein CASSLLAGVDNEQFF. The chain joins TRBV5-5 to TRBJ2-1; 10 bases are a match to TRBD2. The ends lost 1 base at V and 5 bases at J; junction bases unmatched: 3. The CDR3 sequence is 15 residues long. From germline, CDR1 is SGHKS and CDR2 YYEKEE (reference sequence).

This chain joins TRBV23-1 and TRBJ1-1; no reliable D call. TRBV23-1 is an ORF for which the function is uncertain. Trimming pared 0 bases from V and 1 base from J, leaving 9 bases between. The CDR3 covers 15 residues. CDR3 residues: CASSQSVHSNTEAFF. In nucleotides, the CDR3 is TGCGCCAGCAGTCAATCGGTACATTCGAACACTGAAGCTTTCTTT.

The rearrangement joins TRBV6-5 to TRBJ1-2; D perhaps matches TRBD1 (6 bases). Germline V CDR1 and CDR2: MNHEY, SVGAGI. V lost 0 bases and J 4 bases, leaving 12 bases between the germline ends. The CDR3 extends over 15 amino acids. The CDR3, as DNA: TGTGCCAGCAGTTACTCAACAGGGATGGGCTATGGCTACACCTTC. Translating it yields CASSYSTGMGYGYTF.

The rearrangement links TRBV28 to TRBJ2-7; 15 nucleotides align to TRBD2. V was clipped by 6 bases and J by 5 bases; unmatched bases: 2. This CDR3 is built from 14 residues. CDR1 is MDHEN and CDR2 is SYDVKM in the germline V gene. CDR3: CASRRTSGRDEQYF. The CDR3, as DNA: TGTGCCAGCAGGAGGACTAGCGGGAGGGACGAGCAGTACTTC.

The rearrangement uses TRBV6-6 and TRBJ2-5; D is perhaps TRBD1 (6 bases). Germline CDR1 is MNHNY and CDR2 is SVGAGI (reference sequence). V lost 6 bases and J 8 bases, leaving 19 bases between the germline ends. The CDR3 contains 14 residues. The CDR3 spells CASRPNRVPGTQYF. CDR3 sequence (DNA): TGTGCCAGCAGGCCAAACAGGGTTCCGGGAACCCAGTACTTC.

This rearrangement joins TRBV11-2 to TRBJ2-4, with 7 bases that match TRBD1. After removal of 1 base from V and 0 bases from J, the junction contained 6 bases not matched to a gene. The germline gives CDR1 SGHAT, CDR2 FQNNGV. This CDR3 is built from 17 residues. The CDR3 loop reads CASSLVPGQLAKNIQYF. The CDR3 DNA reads TGTGCCAGCAGCTTAGTACCGGGACAGTTAGCCAAAAACATTCAGTACTTC.

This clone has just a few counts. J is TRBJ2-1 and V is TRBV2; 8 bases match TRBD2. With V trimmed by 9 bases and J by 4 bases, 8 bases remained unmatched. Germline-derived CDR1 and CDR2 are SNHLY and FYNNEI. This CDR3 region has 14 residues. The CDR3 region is CASGAGVTYNEQFF. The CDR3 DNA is TGTGCCAGTGGAGCGGGGGTAACTTACAATGAGCAGTTCTTC. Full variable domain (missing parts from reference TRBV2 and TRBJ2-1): EPEVTQTPSHQVTQMGQEVILRCVPISNHLYFYWYRQILGQKVEFLVSFYNNEISEKSEIFDDQFSVERPDGSNFTLKIRSTKLEDSAMYFCASGAGVTYNEQFFGPGTRLTVL.

CDR3 bases: TGCGCCAGCAGCTTGGACCCTCCAACAGGGAGCGACGAGCAGTACTTC. It codes for CASSLDPPTGSDEQYF. This chain joins TRBV5-1 and TRBJ2-7, with D perhaps matching TRBD1 (6 bases). Germline assignment: CDR1 SGHRS and CDR2 YFSETQ. This CDR3 is built from 16 residues. V was trimmed by 0 bases and J by 5 bases, leaving 18 bases between them.